The 27 T cell receptor beta chains below all came from one sample that was sequenced in a study of CXCR3-negative and CXCR3-positive naive CD8 T cells. Overall study results and limits: TRB CDR3s of CXCR3-positive naive cells were more hydrophobic than those of CXCR3-negative naive cells.

Carrying UMI labels, the TRB cDNA libraries were prepared through 5' RACE. TCRdb reprocessed the 5' RACE reads, with one entry per CDR3 protein and no DNA. The data include some 140,000 distinct CDR3 sequences; the top ten clones carry 0.45% to 0.55%. These TCRs' antigens remain unknown. The sample was naive CXCR3+ CD8+ T cells from blood. The subset is: CD45RO-CCR7+CD27+CD95- naive CD8+ T cells expressing CXCR3 (TNR3+). Every receptor here comes from a human donor in good health. Some clones in this sample may be carry-over from other donors' samples.

This chain uses TRBV21-1 with TRBJ2-7; TCRdb returns TRBD2, unconfirmable since there is no DNA. TRBV21-1 is recorded as a pseudogene. This CDR3 comprises 18 residues. The CDR3 protein is CASSKRGGTLAGPYEQYF.

The chain is built from TRBV5-6 and TRBJ2-3; TCRdb names TRBD1, which stays unverified in the absence of DNA. The CDR3 consists of 15 residues. Looked up from germline, CDR1 is SGHDT and CDR2 is YYEEEE. CDR3 amino acids: CASSYRTPRTDTQYF.

This CDR3 reads CAAEGPWGEQFF. This chain uses TRBV27 with TRBJ2-1; TCRdb's D gene call, TRBD2, goes unchecked for lack of DNA. CDR1 is MNHEY and CDR2 is SMNVEV in the germline V gene (reference sequence). The CDR3 runs 12 residues.

J is TRBJ2-2 and V is TRBV11-1; TCRdb proposes TRBD2, but this gene call is untestable without DNA. Germline lookup yields CDR1 SGHAT and CDR2 FQDESV (reference sequence). The CDR3 has 16 amino acids. CDR3 loop: CASTSTSGPNTGELFF.

The V gene is TRBV7-9, the J gene TRBJ2-1. The CDR3 is made up of 14 amino acids. Looked up from germline, CDR1 is SEHNR and CDR2 is FQNEAQ (reference sequence). The CDR3 here is CASRPSGGYNEQFF.

The chain couples TRBV25-1 to TRBJ1-5. The CDR3 is 11 amino acids. Germline CDR1 and CDR2: MGHDK and SYGVNS. The chain's CDR3 is CASSERQPQHF.

The chain carries TRBV27 and TRBJ1-2; absent DNA, TCRdb's TRBD1 call cannot be checked. Looked up from germline, CDR1 is MNHEY and CDR2 is SMNVEV (reference sequence). This CDR3 has 14 amino acids. The CDR3 is CASSWTGRSYGYTF.

The chain links TRBV7-9 to TRBJ2-5; lacking DNA, the TRBD1 call made by TCRdb goes unchecked. This CDR3 has 14 residues. Germline loops: CDR1 SEHNR, CDR2 FQNEAQ (reference sequence). CDR3 amino acids: CASSLWDREETQYF. Full variable domain (missing parts from reference TRBV7-9 and TRBJ2-5): DTGVSQNPRHKITKRGQNVTFRCDPISEHNRLYWYRQTLGQGPEFLTYFQNEAQLEKSRLLSDRFSAERPKGSFSTLEIQRTEQGDSAMYLCASSLWDREETQYFGPGTRLLVL.

The V call is TRBV5-6, the J call TRBJ2-1; without DNA, the TCRdb call of TRBD1 cannot be checked. The CDR3 has 14 residues. Germline V lookup: CDR1 SGHDT, CDR2 YYEEEE. The CDR3 here is CASSFRVGDNEQFF.

The genes are TRBV11-2 and TRBJ2-5. Germline assignment: CDR1 SGHAT and CDR2 FQNNGV. The CDR3 loop spans 18 amino acids. The CDR3 sequence is CASCLERFGRSGVETQYF.

The rearrangement links TRBV6-5 to TRBJ1-2. The CDR3 spans 13 residues. Per germline, CDR1 MNHEY and CDR2 SVGAGI. The CDR3 spells CASSYSELGGYTF.

The J gene is TRBJ2-1, the V gene TRBV7-9. Looked up from germline, CDR1 is SEHNR and CDR2 is FQNEAQ (reference sequence). CDR3 length equals 12 residues. The CDR3 sequence: CASSAEYSEQFF.

The chain has TRBV7-3 and TRBJ2-1; the D gene TCRdb calls, TRBD2, cannot be checked with no DNA. Germline CDR1 and CDR2: SGHTA and FQGTGA. This CDR3 contains 15 residues. CDR3 sequence reads: CASSLYSGGFDEQFF.

The chain uses TRBV28 and TRBJ2-6; TCRdb names TRBD1, which stays unverified in the absence of DNA. The germline V gene has CDR1 MDHEN and CDR2 SYDVKM. The CDR3 covers 15 residues. The CDR3 sequence: CASSLRGVGANVLTF.

The chain carries TRBV4-3 and TRBJ1-1; the D gene TCRdb calls, TRBD1, cannot be checked with no DNA. This CDR3 has 14 amino acids. Germline V CDR1 and CDR2: LGHNA, YSLEER. The chain's CDR3 is CASSQDRTGRQAFF.

V and J are TRBV5-6 and TRBJ2-1. CDR3 length equals 12 residues. The V gene's germline CDR1 is SGHDT and CDR2 YYEEEE. The CDR3 protein is CASSWVYNEQFF.

The genes are TRBV20-1 and TRBJ2-7. Germline CDR1 is DFQATT and CDR2 is SNEGSKA (reference sequence). CDR3 length equals 16 residues. The CDR3 loop is CSARAHVGRGTYEQYF.

This chain links TRBV30 with TRBJ2-7. Germline V gene data show CDR1 as GTSNPN and CDR2 as SVGIG (reference sequence). This CDR3 has 11 residues. CDR3 amino acids: CAWSLSYEQYF.

The chain is built from TRBV23-1 and TRBJ1-1; there is no DNA to check the TCRdb D call of TRBD1. TRBV23-1 is an ORF for which the function is uncertain. The CDR3 has 14 amino acids. This CDR3 reads CASSQSGGDTEAFF.

The chain uses TRBV19 and TRBJ2-1; no DNA is available, so the TRBD1 call from TCRdb remains unchecked. CDR1 and CDR2 from the germline V gene are LNHDA and SQIVND (reference sequence). The CDR3 length is 13 residues. CDR3 sequence: CASSPLGPREQFF.

The chain has TRBV2 and TRBJ2-7; no DNA is available, so the TRBD2 call from TCRdb remains unchecked. Germline CDR1 is SNHLY and CDR2 is FYNNEI. The CDR3 runs 12 residues. Here the CDR3 reads CASRGLGREQYF.

The genes are TRBV4-1 and TRBJ1-2; there is no DNA to check the TCRdb D call of TRBD1. This CDR3 spans 15 amino acids. The germline V gene encodes CDR1 MGHRA and CDR2 YSYEKL. The chain's CDR3 is CASSQKTRDLYGYTF.

The chain carries TRBV4-1 and TRBJ2-3; no DNA is available, so the TRBD2 call from TCRdb remains unchecked. This CDR3 contains 16 residues. CDR1 MGHRA and CDR2 YSYEKL come from the germline V gene. The CDR3: CASSQVSGGATNTQYF.

V gene TRBV28 combines with J gene TRBJ2-2; TCRdb picks TRBD1, but there is no DNA to check that call. This CDR3 is 14 amino acids long. Germline assignment: CDR1 MDHEN and CDR2 SYDVKM. The CDR3 spells CASIKEGGPGELFF.

The CDR3 is CASSPSGTSTDTQYF. The rearrangement uses TRBV18 and TRBJ2-3; TCRdb returns TRBD2, unconfirmable since there is no DNA. The CDR3 is 15 amino acids. Germline CDR1 KGHSH, CDR2 LQKENI.

The chain couples TRBV7-9 to TRBJ2-7. Germline loops: CDR1 SEHNR, CDR2 FQNEAQ (reference sequence). The CDR3 is made up of 11 amino acids. This CDR3 is CASSLADEQYF.

The CDR3 protein is CASSLDGRPGKPQHF. The chain has TRBV7-9 and TRBJ1-5. This CDR3 comprises 15 residues. Looked up from germline, CDR1 is SEHNR and CDR2 is FQNEAQ (reference sequence).